This is a list of T cell receptor beta chains from one sample in a study of cytomegalovirus exposure and HLA in healthy donors. Only in-frame clones appear in the TCRdb table, and some are missing; sequencing was by immunoSEQ multiplex PCR. The profile shows some 100,000 clones, roughly 86% of them singletons. The specimen sequenced was PBMCs. These TCRs come from a man aged 18 to 29 in good health and CMV-seronegative. Each CDR3 is given with its conserved first and last residue. A D gene is named only where the DNA matches it firmly. Size is stated for part of the rows, as once, few or many counts, or as a class when the clone is expanded.

D gene: .; clone size: .; V gene: TRBV29-1; J gene: TRBJ2-7; CDR3 protein: CSVTFSGYEQYF; CDR3 DNA: TGCAGCGTTACCTTCTCAGGCTACGAGCAGTACTTC
D gene: .; clone size: .; V gene: TRBV27; J gene: TRBJ2-1; CDR3 protein: CASSLWLGNEQFF; CDR3 DNA: TGTGCCAGCAGTTTATGGCTTGGCAATGAGCAGTTCTTC
D gene: TRBD1; clone size: once; V gene: TRBV6-1; J gene: TRBJ1-4; CDR3 protein: CASTGTGNEKLFF; CDR3 DNA: TGTGCCAGCACCGGGACAGGAAATGAAAAACTGTTTTTT
D gene: .; clone size: once; V gene: TRBV6-5; J gene: TRBJ2-5; CDR3 protein: CASRRGWGQGETQYF; CDR3 DNA: TGTGCCAGCAGAAGGGGGTGGGGGCAGGGAGAGACCCAGTACTTC
D gene: .; clone size: .; V gene: TRBV5-4; J gene: TRBJ1-5; CDR3 protein: CASSASGNQPQHF; CDR3 DNA: TGTGCCAGCAGCGCCTCCGGGAATCAGCCCCAGCATTTT
D gene: .; clone size: .; V gene: TRBV2; J gene: TRBJ2-7; CDR3 protein: CASSVEILYYEQYF; CDR3 DNA: TGTGCCAGCAGTGTTGAGATCCTCTACTACGAGCAGTACTTC
D gene: .; clone size: .; V gene: TRBV19; J gene: TRBJ1-5; CDR3 protein: CASSSTRGNGNQPQHF; CDR3 DNA: TGTGCCAGTAGTTCAACTAGGGGGAATGGGAATCAGCCCCAGCATTTT
D gene: .; clone size: .; V gene: TRBV4-1; J gene: TRBJ2-7; CDR3 protein: CASSQDRGSSYEQYF; CDR3 DNA: TGCGCCAGCAGCCAAGATAGGGGGAGCTCCTACGAGCAGTACTTC
D gene: TRBD2; clone size: .; V gene: TRBV7-9; J gene: TRBJ2-3; CDR3 protein: CASSFPTSGIVSDTQYF; CDR3 DNA: TGTGCCAGCAGCTTCCCGACTAGCGGGATTGTCTCAGATACGCAGTATTTT
D gene: .; clone size: .; V gene: TRBV30; J gene: TRBJ2-1; CDR3 protein: CAWSVLGGNEQFF; CDR3 DNA: TGTGCCTGGAGTGTACTTGGAGGGAATGAGCAGTTCTTC